This T cell receptor beta chain is from a study of regulatory T cells in long-lasting Graves disease. CDR1 is MNHEY and CDR2 is SVGEGT in the germline V gene. Trimming removed 5 bases from V and 8 bases from J; junction bases left unmatched: 9. The CDR3 spans 16 residues. In building TCR beta libraries, iRepertoire HTBI primers were used together with Arm-PCR of CDR3 regions. TCRdb re-analysed the multiplex PCR reads in MiXCR, keeping a single row per CDR3 protein. This table holds 200,000 to 250,000 distinct CDR3 sequences, 20% to 25% found once. Time point described: newly diagnosed GD, antithyroid drugs for less than 3 months. PBMC-derived RNA was used for the TCR library. This clonotype was recorded many times.

V is TRBV6-2 or TRBV6-3 and J is TRBJ2-1; 13 bases are a match to TRBD2. This sample comprised peripheral blood mononuclear cells (PBMCs), obtained at new diagnosis, from a patient treated with antithyroid drugs. The origin of this receptor is a female donor with Graves disease. In nucleotides, the CDR3 is TGTGCCAGCAGTCGAGAAACTAGCGGGGGGGTTGATGAGCAGTTCTTC. Its protein is CASSRETSGGVDEQFF.